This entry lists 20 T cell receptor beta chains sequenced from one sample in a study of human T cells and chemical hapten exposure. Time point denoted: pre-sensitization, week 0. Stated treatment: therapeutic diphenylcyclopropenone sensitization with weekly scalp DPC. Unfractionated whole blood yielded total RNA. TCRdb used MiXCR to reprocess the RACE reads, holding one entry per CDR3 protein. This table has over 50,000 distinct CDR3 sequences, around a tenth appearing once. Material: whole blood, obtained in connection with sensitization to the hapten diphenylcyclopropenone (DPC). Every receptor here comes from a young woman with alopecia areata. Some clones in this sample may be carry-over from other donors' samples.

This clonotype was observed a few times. CDR3 nucleotides: TGCGCCAGCAGCGTGGACAGGGAAAACTACGAGCAGTACTTC. This translates into CASSVDRENYEQYF. The chain has TRBV5-1 and TRBJ2-7; 8 positions agree with TRBD1. The CDR3 has 14 amino acids. Trimming took 4 bases from V and 3 from J; bases not matched to a gene: 6. Germline-derived CDR1 and CDR2 are SGHRS and YFSETQ.

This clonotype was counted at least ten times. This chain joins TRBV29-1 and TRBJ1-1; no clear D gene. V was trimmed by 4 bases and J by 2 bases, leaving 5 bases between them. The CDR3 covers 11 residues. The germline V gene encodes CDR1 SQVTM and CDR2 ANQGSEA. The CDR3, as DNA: TGCAGCGTTGGGGTAAACACTGAAGCTTTCTTT. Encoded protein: CSVGVNTEAFF.

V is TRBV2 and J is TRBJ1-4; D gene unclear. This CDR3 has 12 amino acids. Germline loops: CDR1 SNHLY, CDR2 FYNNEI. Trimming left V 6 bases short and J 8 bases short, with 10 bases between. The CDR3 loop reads CASSVTTEKLFF. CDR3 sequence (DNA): TGTGCCAGCAGCGTGACAACCGAAAAACTGTTTTTT.

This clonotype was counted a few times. As DNA, the CDR3 is TGCGCCAGCAGCCAAGGAAGGGGTATCACTGAAGCTTTCTTT. It encodes CASSQGRGITEAFF. The chain is built from TRBV4-3 and TRBJ1-1, with D maybe TRBD1 (5 bases). The length of the CDR3 is 14 residues. The germline V gene encodes CDR1 LGHNA and CDR2 YSLEER. V was clipped by 1 base and J by 4 bases, with 10 bases between them.

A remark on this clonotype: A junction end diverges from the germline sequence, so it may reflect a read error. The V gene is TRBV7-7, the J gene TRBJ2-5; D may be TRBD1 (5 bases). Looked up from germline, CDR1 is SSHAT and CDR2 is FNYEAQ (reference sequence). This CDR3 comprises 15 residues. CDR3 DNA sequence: TGTGCTAGCAGCGCAGGAACAGGCGCCCAAGAGACCCAGTACTTC. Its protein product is CASSAGTGAQETQYF.

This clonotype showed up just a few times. CDR3 sequence (DNA): TGTGCCTGGACAGGGTTGCGGACCGGGGAGCTGTTTTTT. Residues: CAWTGLRTGELFF. The V and J genes are TRBV30 and TRBJ2-2; D perhaps matches TRBD1 (5 bases). Trimming stripped 4 bases from V and 5 bases from J, with 11 bases between. CDR1 and CDR2 (germline): GTSNPN, SVGIG (reference sequence). The CDR3 is 13 amino acids.

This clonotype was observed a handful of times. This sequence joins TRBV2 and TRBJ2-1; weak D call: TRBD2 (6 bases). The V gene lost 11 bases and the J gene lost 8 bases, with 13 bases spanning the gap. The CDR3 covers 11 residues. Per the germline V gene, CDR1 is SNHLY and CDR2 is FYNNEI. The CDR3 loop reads CAGSRGYEQFF. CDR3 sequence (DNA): TGTGCCGGTTCGCGGGGTTATGAGCAGTTCTTC.

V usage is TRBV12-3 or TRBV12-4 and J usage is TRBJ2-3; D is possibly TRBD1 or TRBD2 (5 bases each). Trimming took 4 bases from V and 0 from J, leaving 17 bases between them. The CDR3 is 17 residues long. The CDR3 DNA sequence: TGTGCCAGCAGTTATCGCGTGGGACCCTTCAGCACAGATACGCAGTATTTT. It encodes CASSYRVGPFSTDTQYF.

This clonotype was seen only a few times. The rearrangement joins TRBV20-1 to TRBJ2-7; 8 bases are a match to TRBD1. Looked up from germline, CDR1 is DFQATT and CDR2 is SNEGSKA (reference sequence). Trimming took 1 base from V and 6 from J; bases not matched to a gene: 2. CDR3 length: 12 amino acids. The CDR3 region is CSARGQGLEQYF. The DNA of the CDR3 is TGCAGTGCTAGAGGACAGGGGCTCGAGCAGTACTTC.

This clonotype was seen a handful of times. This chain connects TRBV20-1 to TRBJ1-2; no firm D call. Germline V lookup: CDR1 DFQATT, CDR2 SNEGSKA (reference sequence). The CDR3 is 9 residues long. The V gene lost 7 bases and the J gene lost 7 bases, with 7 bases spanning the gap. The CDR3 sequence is CSDKTGYTF. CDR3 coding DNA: TGCAGTGACAAAACTGGCTACACCTTC.

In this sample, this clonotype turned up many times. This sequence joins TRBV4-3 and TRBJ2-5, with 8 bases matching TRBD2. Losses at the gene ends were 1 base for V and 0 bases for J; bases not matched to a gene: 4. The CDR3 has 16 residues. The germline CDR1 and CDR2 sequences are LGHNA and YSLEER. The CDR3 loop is CASSQGLLADQETQYF. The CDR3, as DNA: TGCGCCAGCAGCCAAGGATTACTAGCGGACCAAGAGACCCAGTACTTC.

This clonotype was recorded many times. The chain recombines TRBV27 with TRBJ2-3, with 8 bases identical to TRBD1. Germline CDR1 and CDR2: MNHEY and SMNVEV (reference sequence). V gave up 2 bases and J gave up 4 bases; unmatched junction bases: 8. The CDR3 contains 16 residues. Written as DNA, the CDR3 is TGTGCCAGCAGTTTAAGGACAGGGATTAGCGCAGATACGCAGTATTTT. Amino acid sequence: CASSLRTGISADTQYF.

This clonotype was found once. The CDR3 loop reads CASSRDRYTGELFF. DNA of the CDR3: TGTGCCAGCAGCCGGGACCGCTACACCGGGGAGCTGTTTTTT. The rearrangement joins TRBV7-2 to TRBJ2-2; D might be TRBD1 or TRBD2, each matching 5 bases. This CDR3 is 14 amino acids long. Trimming left V 5 bases short and J 3 bases short, with 10 bases between. Germline-derived CDR1 and CDR2 are SGHTA and FQGNSA. Variable domain in full (rest from reference TRBV7-2 and TRBJ2-2): GAGVSQSPSNKVTEKGKDVELRCDPISGHTALYWYRQSLGQGLEFLIYFQGNSAPDKSGLPSDRFSAERTGGSVSTLTIQRTQQEDSAVYLCASSRDRYTGELFFGEGSRLTVL.

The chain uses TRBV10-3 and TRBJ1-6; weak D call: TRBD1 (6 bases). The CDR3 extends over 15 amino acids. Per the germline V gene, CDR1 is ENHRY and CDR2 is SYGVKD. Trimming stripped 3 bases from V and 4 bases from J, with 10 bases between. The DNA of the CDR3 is TGTGCCATCAGTGATCGGGACACTTATAATTCACCCCTCCACTTT. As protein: CAISDRDTYNSPLHF.

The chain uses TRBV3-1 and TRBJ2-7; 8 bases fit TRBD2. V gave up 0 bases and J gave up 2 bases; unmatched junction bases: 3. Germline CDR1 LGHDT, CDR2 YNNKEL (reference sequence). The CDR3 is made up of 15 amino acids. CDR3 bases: TGTGCCAGCAGCCAAGAGGCGGGGGGTCCCTACGAGCAGTACTTC. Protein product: CASSQEAGGPYEQYF.

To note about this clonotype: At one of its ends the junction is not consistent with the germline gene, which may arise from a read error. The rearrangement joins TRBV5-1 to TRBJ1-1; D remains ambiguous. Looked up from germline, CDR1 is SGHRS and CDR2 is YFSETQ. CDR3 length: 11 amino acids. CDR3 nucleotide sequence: TGCGCCAGCAGGTTGGACGGTGAAGCTTTCTTT. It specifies CASRLDGEAFF.

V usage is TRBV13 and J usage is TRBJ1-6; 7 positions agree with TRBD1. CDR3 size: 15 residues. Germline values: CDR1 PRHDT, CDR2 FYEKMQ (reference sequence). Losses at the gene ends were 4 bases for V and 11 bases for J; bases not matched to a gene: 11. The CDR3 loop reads CASSSAGGGLAPLHF. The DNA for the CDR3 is TGTGCCAGCAGCTCAGCAGGGGGGGGGCTAGCACCCCTCCACTTT. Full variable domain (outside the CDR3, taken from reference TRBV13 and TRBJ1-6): AAGVIQSPRHLIKEKRETATLKCYPIPRHDTVYWYQQGPGQDPQFLISFYEKMQSDKGSIPDRFSAQQFSDYHSELNMSSLELGDSALYFCASSSAGGGLAPLHFGNGTRLTVT.

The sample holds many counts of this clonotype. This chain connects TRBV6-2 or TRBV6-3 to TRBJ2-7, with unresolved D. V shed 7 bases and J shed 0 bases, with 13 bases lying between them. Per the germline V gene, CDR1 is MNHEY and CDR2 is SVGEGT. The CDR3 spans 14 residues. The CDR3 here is CASTDLASSYEQYF. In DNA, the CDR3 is TGTGCCAGCACCGACTTAGCCAGCTCCTACGAGCAGTACTTC.

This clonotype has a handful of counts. The CDR3 nucleotides read TGTGCCAGTAGGCGGGCGGGAGATACGCAGTATTTT. It codes for CASRRAGDTQYF. The chain couples TRBV19 to TRBJ2-3, with D perhaps TRBD2 (5 bases). The CDR3 covers 12 residues. CDR1 is LNHDA, CDR2 SQIVND, per germline (reference sequence). The V gene lost 6 bases and the J gene lost 5 bases, with 9 bases spanning the gap.

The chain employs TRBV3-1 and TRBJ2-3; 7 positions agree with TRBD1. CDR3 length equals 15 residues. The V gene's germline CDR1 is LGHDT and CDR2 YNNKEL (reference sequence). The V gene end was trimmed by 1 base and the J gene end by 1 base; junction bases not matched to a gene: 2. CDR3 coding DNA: TGTGCCAGCAGCCAAGGCACAGGGGGCACAGATACGCAGTATTTT. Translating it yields CASSQGTGGTDTQYF.